A single sample is the source of the 16 T cell receptor beta chains below, sequenced in a study of blood T cell repertoires in COVID-19. The repertoire was sequenced with immunoSEQ multiplex PCR; TCRdb's copy has only in-frame clones and lacks some. The data hold more than 200,000 clones, with roughly 82% observed a single time. Sequences were obtained from peripheral blood. The receptor source for this set is a woman aged 80 or over with active or convalescent COVID-19.

This clone has just one count. The chain combines TRBV6-5 with TRBJ1-6, with D hard to call. With 6 bases removed from V and 11 bases from J, the gap between germline ends came to 14 bases. This CDR3 has 13 amino acids. Germline V gene sequence: CDR1 MNHEY, CDR2 SVGAGI. As DNA, the CDR3 is TGTGCCAGCAGAACAGACGGATCGACACCCCTCCACTTT. Protein: CASRTDGSTPLHF.

This chain links TRBV3-1 (or the pseudogene TRBV3-2) with TRBJ2-5, with 8 bases matching TRBD2. V lost 1 base and J lost 4; bases outside the gene matches: 8. The CDR3 has 16 residues. Germline V gene sequence: CDR1 LGHDT, CDR2 YNNKEL (reference sequence). The CDR3 DNA sequence: TGTGCCAGCAGCCAAGCGGGGGGGCCTTTTGGAGAGACCCAGTACTTC. Its translation is CASSQAGGPFGETQYF.

The chain combines TRBV7-2 with TRBJ1-2; 9 nucleotides match TRBD1. Germline values: CDR1 SGHTA, CDR2 FQGNSA. CDR3 length: 15 residues. The junction had 5 bases not matched to a gene; V was cut back by 1 base and J by 5 bases. Here the CDR3 reads CASSLVTGGGYGYTF. The CDR3, as DNA: TGTGCCAGCAGCTTAGTGACAGGGGGAGGGTATGGCTACACCTTC.

This sequence joins TRBV4-2 and TRBJ2-2; no reliable D call. V was clipped by 5 bases and J by 0 bases, with 13 bases between them. This CDR3 region has 16 residues. Germline V gives CDR1 LGHNA, CDR2 YNFKEQ. For the CDR3, the DNA is TGTGCCAGCAGCTATATGACGGGTACGAACACCGGGGAGCTGTTTTTT. Translating gives CASSYMTGTNTGELFF.

The rearrangement links TRBV1 to TRBJ2-5; the table calls TRBD2, which could not be checked here. TRBV1 is listed as a pseudogene. The CDR3 has 16 amino acids. The CDR3 sequence: CTSSQDCPGGPETQYF. The CDR3 DNA follows: TGCACCAGCAGCCAAGATTGTCCGGGAGGGCCCGAGACCCAGTACTTC.

The J gene is TRBJ2-7, the V gene TRBV10-2; 9 positions match TRBD2. The germline V gene has CDR1 WSHSY and CDR2 SAAADI. The CDR3 is 16 amino acids. V shed 6 bases, J shed 2 bases, and the junction held 11 bases outside the gene matches. CDR3 in DNA: TGCGCCAGCAGAAATTACCTAGCGGGAACAACCTACGAGCAGTACTTC. Amino acids: CASRNYLAGTTYEQYF.

The CDR3 loop reads CASNQAGLGQPQHF. The CDR3 DNA follows: TGTGCCAGCAATCAGGCGGGGCTGGGACAGCCCCAGCATTTT. This chain connects TRBV25-1 to TRBJ1-5; D perhaps matches TRBD1 (5 bases). Trimming took 7 bases from V and 7 from J, leaving 17 bases between them. The germline V gene encodes CDR1 MGHDK and CDR2 SYGVNS. This CDR3 has 14 amino acids.

In its sample, this clone was seen a few times. The CDR3 DNA is TGTGCCAGCAGCAAGACGACAGGGTTCCGCGAGACCCAGTACTTC. This translates into CASSKTTGFRETQYF. This sequence joins TRBV9 and TRBJ2-5; 7 bases match TRBD1. Germline V gives CDR1 SGDLS, CDR2 YYNGEE. With 4 bases clipped from V and 5 bases from J, the junction kept 11 bases outside the gene matches. The CDR3 contains 15 residues.

The chain carries TRBV28 and TRBJ1-6; D remains ambiguous. The CDR3 is 14 residues long. The V gene's germline CDR1 is MDHEN and CDR2 SYDVKM. V was clipped by 6 bases and J by 1 base, with 7 bases between them. For the CDR3, the DNA is TGTGCCAGCAGCGGGAAGTCCTATAATTCACCCCTCCACTTT. This sequence encodes CASSGKSYNSPLHF.

The chain has TRBV4-1 and TRBJ2-5, with a weak D call TRBD2 (5 bases). V lost 1 base to trimming and J lost 5 bases, with 14 bases between them. CDR1 is MGHRA, CDR2 YSYEKL, per germline. The CDR3 extends over 15 amino acids. CDR3 sequence (DNA): TGCGCCAGCAGCCAAGGCGGTGGGAGAGATGAGACCCAGTACTTC. The encoded protein is CASSQGGGRDETQYF.

This chain links TRBV27 with TRBJ1-1; weak D call: TRBD1 (6 bases). Per germline, CDR1 MNHEY and CDR2 SMNVEV (reference sequence). The CDR3 has 15 residues. The V gene lost 0 bases and the J gene lost 4 bases, with 12 bases spanning the gap. This chain's CDR3 is CASSLSFPTGTEAFF. In DNA, the CDR3 is TGTGCCAGCAGTTTATCGTTCCCGACAGGCACTGAAGCTTTCTTT.

This clone was counted only a few times. The same CDR3 also results from other DNA sequences found in this sample. The V gene is TRBV28, the J gene TRBJ2-7, with TRBD2 as a possible D gene (6 bases). V lost 6 bases, J lost 0 bases, and 9 bases lay in between. This CDR3 region has 13 residues. Germline values: CDR1 MDHEN, CDR2 SYDVKM. CDR3 coding DNA: TGTGCCAGCAGACGGGACTTCTCCTACGAGCAGTACTTC. This translates into CASRRDFSYEQYF.

This clone was detected only a few times. The chain joins TRBV2 to TRBJ2-2; D is perhaps TRBD1 (5 bases). The germline V and J ends were trimmed by 4 bases and 5 bases, with 11 bases remaining between them. CDR3 length: 14 amino acids. CDR1 and CDR2 from the germline V gene are SNHLY and FYNNEI. The CDR3 DNA sequence: TGTGCCAGCAGTGCTGGCAGGGTGACCGGGGAGCTGTTTTTT. Translating it yields CASSAGRVTGELFF.

This sequence joins TRBV28 and TRBJ1-2, with TRBD1 matching over 8 bases. The germline V gene has CDR1 MDHEN and CDR2 SYDVKM. The CDR3 spans 13 residues. The J segment lost 8 bases and the V segment lost 7 bases, leaving 9 bases of the junction unmatched. This CDR3 is CASNIAGGYGYTF. Here the CDR3 DNA reads TGTGCCAGCAACATCGCAGGGGGCTACGGCTACACCTTC.

This sequence joins TRBV4-2 and TRBJ2-7; TRBD1 might be the D (5 bases). The CDR3 loop spans 17 amino acids. Germline-derived CDR1 and CDR2 are LGHNA and YNFKEQ. The V end was cut by 0 bases, the J end by 0 bases, with 15 bases between. The CDR3 sequence: CASSQDALRGSSYEQYF. As DNA, the CDR3 is TGTGCCAGCAGCCAAGATGCCTTAAGGGGATCCTCCTACGAGCAGTACTTC.

The genes are TRBV19 and TRBJ2-3; D is uncertain. Trimming removed 9 bases from V and 4 bases from J, with 8 bases in between. The CDR3 runs 11 residues. CDR1 and CDR2 from the germline V gene are LNHDA and SQIVND (reference sequence). Written as DNA, the CDR3 is TGTGCCAGCCGAGTGGCAGATACGCAGTATTTT. The encoded protein is CASRVADTQYF.